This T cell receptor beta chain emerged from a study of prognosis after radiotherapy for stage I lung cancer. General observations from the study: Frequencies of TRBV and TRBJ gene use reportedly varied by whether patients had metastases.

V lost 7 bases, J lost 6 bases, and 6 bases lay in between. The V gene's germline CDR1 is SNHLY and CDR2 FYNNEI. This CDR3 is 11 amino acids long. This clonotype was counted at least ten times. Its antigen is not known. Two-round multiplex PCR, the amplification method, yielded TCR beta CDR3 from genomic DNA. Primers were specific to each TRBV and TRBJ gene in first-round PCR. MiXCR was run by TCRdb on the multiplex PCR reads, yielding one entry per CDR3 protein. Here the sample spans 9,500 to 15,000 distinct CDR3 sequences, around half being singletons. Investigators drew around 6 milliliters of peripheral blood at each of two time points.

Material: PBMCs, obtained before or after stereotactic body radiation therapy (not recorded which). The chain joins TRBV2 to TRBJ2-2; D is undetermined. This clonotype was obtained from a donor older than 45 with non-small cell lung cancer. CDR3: CASTSSGELFF. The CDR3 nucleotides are TGTGCCAGCACCTCATCCGGGGAGCTGTTTTTT.